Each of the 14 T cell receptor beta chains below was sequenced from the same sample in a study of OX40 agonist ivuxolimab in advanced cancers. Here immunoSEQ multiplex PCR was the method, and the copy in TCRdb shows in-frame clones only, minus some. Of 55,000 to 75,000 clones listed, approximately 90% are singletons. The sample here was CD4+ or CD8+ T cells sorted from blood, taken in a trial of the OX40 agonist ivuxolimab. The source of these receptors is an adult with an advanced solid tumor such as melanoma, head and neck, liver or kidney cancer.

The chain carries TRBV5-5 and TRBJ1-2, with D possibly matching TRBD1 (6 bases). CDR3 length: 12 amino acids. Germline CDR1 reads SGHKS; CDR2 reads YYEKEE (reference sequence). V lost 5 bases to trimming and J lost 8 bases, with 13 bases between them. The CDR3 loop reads CASSIPGVGYTF. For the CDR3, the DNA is TGTGCCAGCAGTATCCCAGGGGTCGGCTACACCTTC. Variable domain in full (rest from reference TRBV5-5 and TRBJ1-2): DAGVTQSPTHLIKTRGQQVTLRCSPISGHKSVSWYQQVLGQGPQFIFQYYEKEERGRGNFPDRFSARQFPNYSSELNVNALLLGDSALYLCASSIPGVGYTFGSGTRLTVV.

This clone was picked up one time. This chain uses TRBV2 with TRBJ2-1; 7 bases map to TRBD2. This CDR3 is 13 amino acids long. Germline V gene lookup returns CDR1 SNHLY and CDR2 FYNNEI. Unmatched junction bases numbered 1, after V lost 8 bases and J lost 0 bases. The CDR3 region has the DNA TGTGCCAGCCGGGGGGACTCCTACAATGAGCAGTTCTTC. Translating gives CASRGDSYNEQFF. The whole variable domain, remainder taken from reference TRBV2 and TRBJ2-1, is EPEVTQTPSHQVTQMGQEVILRCVPISNHLYFYWYRQILGQKVEFLVSFYNNEISEKSEIFDDQFSVERPDGSNFTLKIRSTKLEDSAMYFCASRGDSYNEQFFGPGTRLTVL.

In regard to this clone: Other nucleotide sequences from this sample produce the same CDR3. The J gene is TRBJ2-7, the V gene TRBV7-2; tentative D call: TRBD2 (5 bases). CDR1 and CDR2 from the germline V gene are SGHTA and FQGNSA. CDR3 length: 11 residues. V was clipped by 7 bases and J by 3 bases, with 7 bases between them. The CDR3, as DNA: TGTGCCAGCACCGGACTCTACGAGCAGTACTTC. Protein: CASTGLYEQYF.

CDR3 nucleotide sequence: TGTGCCAGCAGCCTCGACCGGGCGGGAGGACGGACCGGGGAGCTGTTTTTT. It encodes CASSLDRAGGRTGELFF. The rearrangement uses TRBV7-6 and TRBJ2-2; TRBD2 matches 8 bases. The CDR3 has 17 residues. Germline V gene sequence: CDR1 SGHVS, CDR2 FNYEAQ. V lost 5 bases to trimming and J lost 5 bases; unmatched junction nucleotides: 13.

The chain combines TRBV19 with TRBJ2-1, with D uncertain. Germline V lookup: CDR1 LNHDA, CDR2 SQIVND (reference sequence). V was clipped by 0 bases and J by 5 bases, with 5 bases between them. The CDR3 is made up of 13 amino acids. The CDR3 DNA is TGTGCCAGTAGTATAGATAGGCACAATGAGCAGTTCTTC. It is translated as CASSIDRHNEQFF.

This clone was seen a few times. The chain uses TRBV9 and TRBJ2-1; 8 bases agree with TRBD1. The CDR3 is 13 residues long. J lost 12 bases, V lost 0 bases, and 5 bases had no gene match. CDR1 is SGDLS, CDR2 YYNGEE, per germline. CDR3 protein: CASSVVPGGSQFF. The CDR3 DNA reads TGTGCCAGCAGCGTAGTCCCAGGGGGCTCGCAGTTCTTC.

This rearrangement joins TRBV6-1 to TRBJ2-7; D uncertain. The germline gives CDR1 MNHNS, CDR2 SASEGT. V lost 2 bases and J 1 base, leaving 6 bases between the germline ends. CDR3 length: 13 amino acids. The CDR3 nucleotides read TGTGCCAGCAGTGAAATGGGTTCCTACGAGCAGTACTTC. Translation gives CASSEMGSYEQYF.

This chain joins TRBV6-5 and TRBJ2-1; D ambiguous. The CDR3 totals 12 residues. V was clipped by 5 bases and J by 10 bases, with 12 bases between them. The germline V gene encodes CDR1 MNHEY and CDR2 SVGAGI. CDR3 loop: CASSPGEDEQFF. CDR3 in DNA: TGTGCCAGCAGTCCCGGAGAGGACGAGCAGTTCTTC.

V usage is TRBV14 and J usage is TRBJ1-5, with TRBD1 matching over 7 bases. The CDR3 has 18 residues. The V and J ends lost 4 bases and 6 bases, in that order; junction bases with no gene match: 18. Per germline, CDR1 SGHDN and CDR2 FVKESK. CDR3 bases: TGTGCCAGCAGCCCTAACACGACAGGGTTTGGTACGGGTCAGCCCCAGCATTTT. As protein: CASSPNTTGFGTGQPQHF.

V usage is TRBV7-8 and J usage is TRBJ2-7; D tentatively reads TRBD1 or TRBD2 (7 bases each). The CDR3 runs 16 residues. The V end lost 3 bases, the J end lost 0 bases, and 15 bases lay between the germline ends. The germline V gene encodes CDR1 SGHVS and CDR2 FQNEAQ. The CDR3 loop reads CASSFGSGTDSYEQYF. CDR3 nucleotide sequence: TGTGCCAGCAGCTTTGGGAGCGGGACAGACTCCTACGAGCAGTACTTC.

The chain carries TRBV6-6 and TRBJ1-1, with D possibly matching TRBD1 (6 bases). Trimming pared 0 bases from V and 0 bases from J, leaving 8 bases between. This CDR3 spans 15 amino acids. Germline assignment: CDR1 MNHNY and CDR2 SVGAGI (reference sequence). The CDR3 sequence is CASSYSQGLNTEAFF. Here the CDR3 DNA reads TGTGCCAGCAGTTACTCACAGGGCCTGAACACTGAAGCTTTCTTT.

This chain's CDR3 is CASSGRAAGRTDTQYF. DNA for the CDR3: TGTGCCAGCAGTGGGAGGGCAGCGGGAAGGACAGATACGCAGTATTTT. J is TRBJ2-3 and V is TRBV7-2; 7 bases are a match to TRBD2. Germline V gives CDR1 SGHTA, CDR2 FQGNSA. The ends lost 6 bases at V and 3 bases at J; junction bases unmatched: 12. This CDR3 is 16 amino acids long.

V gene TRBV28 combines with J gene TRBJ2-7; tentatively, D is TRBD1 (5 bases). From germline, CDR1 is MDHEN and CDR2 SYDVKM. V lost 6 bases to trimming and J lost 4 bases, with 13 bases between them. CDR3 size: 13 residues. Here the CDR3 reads CASSRTGAYEQYF. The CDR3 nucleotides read TGTGCCAGCAGCCGAACAGGAGCTTACGAGCAGTACTTC. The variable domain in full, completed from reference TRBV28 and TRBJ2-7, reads DVKVTQSSRYLVKRTGEKVFLECVQDMDHENMFWYRQDPGLGLRLIYFSYDVKMKEKGDIPEGYSVSREKKERFSLILESASTNQTSMYLCASSRTGAYEQYFGPGTRLTVT.

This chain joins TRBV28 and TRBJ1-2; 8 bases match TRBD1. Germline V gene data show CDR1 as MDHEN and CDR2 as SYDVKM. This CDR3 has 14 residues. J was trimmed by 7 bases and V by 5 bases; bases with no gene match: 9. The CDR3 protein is CASSTQDRVGGYTF. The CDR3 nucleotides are TGTGCCAGCAGTACCCAGGACAGGGTTGGTGGCTACACCTTC.